These T cell receptor beta chains were read from a single sample in a study of blood T cell repertoires in COVID-19. Profiled with immunoSEQ multiplex PCR; TCRdb holds only in-frame clones, not every one. In the table there are some 120,000 clones, approximately 80% of which are singletons. Sample: peripheral blood. All receptors come from a human donor in a cohort sampled during active COVID-19. Both conserved end residues are trimmed from each CDR3. Fields, in order: J gene, CDR3 length, V gene, CDR3 protein.

>TRBJ2-7|12|TRBV6-5
ASSTGTGAYEQY
>TRBJ1-5|11|TRBV19
ASSTTGVGPQH
>TRBJ1-5|14|TRBV10-1
ASSEAVGQSNQPQH
>TRBJ1-2|14|TRBV6-2/TRBV6-3
ASNPDKGQGDQGYT
>TRBJ2-7|10|TRBV27
ASSNRGREQY
>TRBJ1-5|14|TRBV6-2/TRBV6-3
ASSRSSGTGGGTQH
>TRBJ1-2|14|TRBV15
ATSRLKQGQRGGYT
>TRBJ2-2|11|TRBV2
ATWGANTGELF
>TRBJ2-7|14|TRBV11-2
ASSLDGGVQYYEQY
>TRBJ1-4|13|TRBV6-2/TRBV6-3
ASSSRRVANEKLF
>TRBJ2-5|14|TRBV10-1
ASISTGGQGGETQY
>TRBJ1-2|13|TRBV10-3
AISEPGQGGYGYT
>TRBJ1-2|11|TRBV6-5
ASSPVGHGGYT
>TRBJ2-1|14|TRBV7-8
ASSLVFSEGNNEQF
>TRBJ2-5|14|TRBV7-2
ASSLALGTVPETQY
>TRBJ2-1|13|TRBV15
ATSRAGTGINEQF
>TRBJ2-5|11|TRBV28
ASSRDREETQY
>TRBJ2-5|11|TRBV6-5
AIRRDSQETQY
>TRBJ2-1|16|TRBV6-2/TRBV6-3
ASSYEGPRGSLYNEQF
>TRBJ2-7|12|TRBV4-2
ASSQGLGVNEQY
>TRBJ1-3|14|TRBV3-1/TRBV3-2
ASSKGGGSAGNTIY
>TRBJ1-2|12|TRBV5-4
ASSRDRGNYGYT
>TRBJ1-1|14|TRBV18
ASSPTGEGANTEAF
>TRBJ2-7|12|TRBV4-2
ASSQGAGGDEQY
>TRBJ2-7|14|TRBV18
ASSRGGRLNDYEQY
>TRBJ1-4|12|TRBV11-2
ASSLSPVVEKLF
>TRBJ1-2|11|TRBV29-1
SVAIQGTYGYT
>TRBJ2-7|15|TRBV7-9
ASSSHLDRWTSYEQY
>TRBJ2-7|13|TRBV3-1/TRBV3-2
ASSQGLAGPYEQY
>TRBJ2-3|19|TRBV15
ATSTPSGLADRRGSTDTQY
>TRBJ2-5|15|TRBV7-2
ASSHWTSGGTQETQY
>TRBJ2-3|12|TRBV6-4
ASGSSGGRSPQY
>TRBJ2-3|13|TRBV6-2/TRBV6-3
ASSRGMTSEGTQY
>TRBJ2-1|16|TRBV7-2
ASSPLGERGGSYNEQF
>TRBJ1-5|13|TRBV28
ASSLLQGGNQPQH
>TRBJ2-2|17|TRBV7-9
ASRLQGLAGAPNTGELF
>TRBJ1-5|13|TRBV21-1
ASAYRDDPYQPQH
>TRBJ1-2|14|TRBV4-1
ASSQGRPTGEDGYT
>TRBJ2-5|13|TRBV5-5
ASSLAAGFQETQY
>TRBJ1-6|14|TRBV7-8
ASRKAPGYNNSPLH
>TRBJ1-1|11|TRBV5-1
ASSYETGDVPF
>TRBJ2-3|15|TRBV11-2
ASSPYGGGRGADTQY
>TRBJ2-5|11|TRBV10-3
ASNGQGQETQY
>TRBJ1-1|11|TRBV18
ASSPLELAEAF
>TRBJ2-7|12|TRBV7-9
ASSSMGDKSEQY
>TRBJ2-3|13|TRBV6-1
ASSEQGALINTQY
>TRBJ2-5|13|TRBV28
ASSLISGGEETQY
>TRBJ1-2|13|TRBV28
ASSSPGQSFYGYT
>TRBJ1-1|11|TRBV7-2
ASRQPMNTEAF
>TRBJ1-6|12|TRBV5-4
ASSGDRGQSPLH
>TRBJ2-7|13|TRBV2
ASSEVGTGYTEQY
>TRBJ2-3|13|TRBV6-1
ASSERGGDTDTQY
>TRBJ2-2|12|TRBV10-1
ASSETGGTGELF
>TRBJ1-1|11|TRBV6-6
ASSTTGNTEAF
>TRBJ1-5|14|TRBV4-2
ASSQDLYRSNQPQH
>TRBJ2-5|13|TRBV6-6
ASSYSGGGQETQY
>TRBJ2-7|13|TRBV6-6
ASSYPGQGAFEQY